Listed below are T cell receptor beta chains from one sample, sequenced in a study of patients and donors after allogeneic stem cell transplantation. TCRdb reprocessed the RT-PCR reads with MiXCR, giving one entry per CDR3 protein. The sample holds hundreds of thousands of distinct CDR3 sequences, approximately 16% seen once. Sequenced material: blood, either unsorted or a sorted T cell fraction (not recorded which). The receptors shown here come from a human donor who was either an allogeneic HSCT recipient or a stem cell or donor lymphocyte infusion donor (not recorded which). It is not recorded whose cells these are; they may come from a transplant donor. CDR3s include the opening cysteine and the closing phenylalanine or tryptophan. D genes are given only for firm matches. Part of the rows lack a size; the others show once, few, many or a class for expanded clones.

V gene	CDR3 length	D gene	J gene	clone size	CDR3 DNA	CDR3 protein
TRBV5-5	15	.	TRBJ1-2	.	TGTGCCAGCAGCTTGGTAAAGGCTGGTGAGAACGGCTACACCTTC	CASSLVKAGENGYTF
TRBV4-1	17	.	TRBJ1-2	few	TGCGCCAGCAGCCAAGCTTGGACAGACCCAACCGCGACGGAGTACACCTTC	CASSQAWTDPTATEYTF
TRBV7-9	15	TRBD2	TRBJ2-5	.	TGTGCCAGCAGCCCCGGACTAGCGGAATTCGAGACCCAGTACTTC	CASSPGLAEFETQYF
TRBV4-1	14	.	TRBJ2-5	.	TGCGCCAGCAGCAGAGGTGTCTACCAAGAGACCCAGTACTTC	CASSRGVYQETQYF
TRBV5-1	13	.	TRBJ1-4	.	TGCGCCAGTCACGGCTATAGTAATGAAAAACTGTTTTTT	CASHGYSNEKLFF
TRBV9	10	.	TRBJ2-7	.	TGTGCCAGCAGCGGCGGGACACTTCACTTC	CASSGGTLHF
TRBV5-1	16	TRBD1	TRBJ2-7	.	TGCGCCAGCAGCTTGCCGACCGGACAGGGACCCTACGAGCAGTACTTC	CASSLPTGQGPYEQYF
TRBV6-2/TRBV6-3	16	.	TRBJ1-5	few	TGTGCCAGCAGTTACTCGACGGGGGGGCGCAATCAGCCCCAGCATTTT	CASSYSTGGRNQPQHF
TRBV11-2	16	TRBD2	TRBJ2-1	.	TGTGCCAGCAGCTTAGAGTGGCTAGCGGGGGGTAATGAGCAGTTCTTC	CASSLEWLAGGNEQFF
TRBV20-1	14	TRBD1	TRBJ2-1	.	TGCAGTGCTAGGGGGGACAGGGGACGGAATGAGCAGTTCTTC	CSARGDRGRNEQFF
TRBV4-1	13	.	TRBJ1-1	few	TGCGCCAGCAGCCAGGCCGGGACTGCTGAAGCTTTCTTT	CASSQAGTAEAFF
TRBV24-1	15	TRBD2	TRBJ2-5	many	TGTGCCACCAGTGAAACTAGCGGGAGTCAAGAGACCCAGTACTTC	CATSETSGSQETQYF
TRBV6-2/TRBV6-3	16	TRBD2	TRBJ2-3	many	TGTGCCAGCAGTTACTCGGGACTAGCGGGACCAGATACGCAGTATTTT	CASSYSGLAGPDTQYF
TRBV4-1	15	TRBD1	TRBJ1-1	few	TGCGCCAGCAGCCTTCTCTCCATGGGGACAGGTGAAGCTTTCTTT	CASSLLSMGTGEAFF
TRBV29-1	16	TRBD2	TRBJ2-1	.	TGCAGCGTTGAAGGAGAGACTAGCGGATTTTACAATGAGCAGTTCTTC	CSVEGETSGFYNEQFF
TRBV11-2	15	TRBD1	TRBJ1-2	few	TGTGCCAGCAGCACCTACAGGGGTCGTGACTATGGCTACACCTTC	CASSTYRGRDYGYTF
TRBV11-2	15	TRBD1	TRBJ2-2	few	TGTGCCAGCAGCCACCGGGACAGGGGGGCCGGGGAGCTGTTTTTT	CASSHRDRGAGELFF
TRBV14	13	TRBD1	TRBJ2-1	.	TGTGCCAGCAGCGCCCGACAGGGGGTGGCTCTGTTCTTC	CASSARQGVALFF
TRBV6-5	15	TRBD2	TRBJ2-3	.	TGTGCCAGCAGTTACGTTAGCGGGGGCACAGATACGCAGTATTTT	CASSYVSGGTDTQYF
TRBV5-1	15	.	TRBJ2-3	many	TGCGCCAGCAGCTGGGTTTCGTCTAGCACAGATACGCAGTATTTT	CASSWVSSSTDTQYF
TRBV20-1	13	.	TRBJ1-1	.	TGCAGTGCTACGGGGGGGATGCACACTGAAGCTTTCTTT	CSATGGMHTEAFF
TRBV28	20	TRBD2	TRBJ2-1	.	TGTGCCAGCAGTTCACCTCCGGGACTAGCGGGGGGGTGGTCCTACAATGAGCAGTTCTTC	CASSSPPGLAGGWSYNEQFF
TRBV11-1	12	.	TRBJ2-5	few	TGTGCCAGCAGCTCCAATGGGGAGACCCAGTACTTC	CASSSNGETQYF
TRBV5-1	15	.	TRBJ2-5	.	TGCGCCAGCAGCGCCGGTATTGGGTCTGGGGAGACCCAGTACTTC	CASSAGIGSGETQYF
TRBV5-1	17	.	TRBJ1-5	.	TGCGCCAGCAGCTGGGGCCGGACAGTTTATAGCAATCAGCCCCAGCATTTT	CASSWGRTVYSNQPQHF
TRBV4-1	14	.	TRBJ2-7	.	TGCGCCAGCAGCCAAGGGGTAGCCTTCGAAAAGCAGTACTTC	CASSQGVAFEKQYF
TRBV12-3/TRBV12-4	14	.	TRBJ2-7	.	TGTGCCACCTCGCCGGGACCGTTCTCCTACGAGCAGTACTTC	CATSPGPFSYEQYF
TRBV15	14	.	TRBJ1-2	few	TGTGCCACCAGCTCTTACGGGACTCGTGATGGCTACACCTTC	CATSSYGTRDGYTF
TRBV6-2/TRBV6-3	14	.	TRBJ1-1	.	TGTGCCAGCAGTTACGGGCACCCGAACACTGAAGCTTTCTTT	CASSYGHPNTEAFF
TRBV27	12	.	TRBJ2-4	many	TGTGCCAGCAGTTCGGGGCATAGCATTCAGTACTTC	CASSSGHSIQYF
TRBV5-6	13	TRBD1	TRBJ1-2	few	TGTGCCAGCAGCTTCGGGACAGGGGACGGCTACACCTTC	CASSFGTGDGYTF
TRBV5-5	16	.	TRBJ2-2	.	TGTGCCAGCAGCTTGCCTTCCTCCGCGAACACCGGGGAGCTGTTTTTT	CASSLPSSANTGELFF
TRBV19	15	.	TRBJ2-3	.	TGTGCCAGTAGTATCCGGGGTAAGGGCGCAGATACGCAGTATTTT	CASSIRGKGADTQYF
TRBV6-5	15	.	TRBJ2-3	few	TGTGCCAGCAGTTTGATGCAGGGAAGCACAGATACGCAGTATTTT	CASSLMQGSTDTQYF
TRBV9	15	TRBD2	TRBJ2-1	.	TGTGCCAGCAGCGCTAGCGGGAGGGCCTTCTATGAGCAGTTCTTC	CASSASGRAFYEQFF
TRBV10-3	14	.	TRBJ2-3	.	TGTGCCATCAGTTCGGACTGGGGCACAGATACGCAGTATTTT	CAISSDWGTDTQYF
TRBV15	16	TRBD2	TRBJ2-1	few	TGTGCCACCAGCAGCCCGGGACTAGCGGCCTACAATGAGCAGTTCTTC	CATSSPGLAAYNEQFF
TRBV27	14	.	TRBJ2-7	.	TGTGCCAGCAGCAGGGGGGCGGGGGAATACGAGCAGTACTTC	CASSRGAGEYEQYF
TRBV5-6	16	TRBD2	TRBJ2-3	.	TGTGCCAGCAGCCCGCTAGGGCGGGGGGGCGCAGATACGCAGTATTTT	CASSPLGRGGADTQYF
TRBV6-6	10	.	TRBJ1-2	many	TGTGCCAGCAGTTACCCCCTGAAAACCTTC	CASSYPLKTF
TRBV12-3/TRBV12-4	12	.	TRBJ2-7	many	TGTGCCAGTTCTGGGGGGTCCTACGAGCAGTACTTC	CASSGGSYEQYF
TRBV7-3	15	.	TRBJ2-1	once	TGTGCCAGCAGCCCTTTCGGTAACACCTACAATGAGCAGTTCTTC	CASSPFGNTYNEQFF
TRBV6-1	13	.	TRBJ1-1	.	TGTGCCAGCAGAAAGACGGAGAACACTGAAGCTTTCTTT	CASRKTENTEAFF
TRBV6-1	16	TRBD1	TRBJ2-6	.	TGTGCCAGCAGTATGGGACAGGGTCCTGGGGCCAACGTCCTGACTTTC	CASSMGQGPGANVLTF
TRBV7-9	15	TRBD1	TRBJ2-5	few	TGTGCCAGCAGCTATCCCGACAGGGCAGCGGAGACCCAGTACTTC	CASSYPDRAAETQYF
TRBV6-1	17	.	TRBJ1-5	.	TGTGCCAGCAGTGAAGCTTTTGGCAAGGGGGGTGGTCAGCCCCAGCATTTT	CASSEAFGKGGGQPQHF
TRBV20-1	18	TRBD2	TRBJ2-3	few	TGCAGTGCTAGGGCTAGCGGGGGAGCTATACTACTTTTCGATACGCAGTATTTT	CSARASGGAILLFDTQYF